This T cell receptor beta chain was recovered during a study of shared clonotypes between healthy human individuals. At the level of the study: The donor group consisted of two women and three men, aged 18 to 49. General study results and limits: Several donors held approximately 5% of naive CD4 clonotypes in common. Generally, naive subsets (rather than memory subsets) showed larger estimated richness. Relative to their counterparts shared across all four donors, non-shared clonotypes exhibited diminished generation probabilities.

Terminally differentiated effector memory CD45RA+ cells were left out of the naive CD8 fraction, which was CD45RO-negative and positively selected for CCR7. Comments on this clone: The antigen is not known.

V lost 3 bases and J lost 5, with 16 bases in between. Germline CDR1 is SGHVS and CDR2 is FQNEAQ. The CDR3 is 16 residues long. TCRdb keeps only in-frame clones here, not all; method: immunoSEQ multiplex PCR. Here the sample spans about 590,000 clones, nearly 97% being singletons. This receptor was taken from a woman aged 25 to 45 in good health. The chain couples TRBV7-8 to TRBJ2-2; D may match TRBD1 or TRBD2 (5 bases each). The sample consisted of naive CD8+ T cells sorted from blood. The CDR3, as DNA: TGTGCCAGCAGCTTGTCCCGGGGCCAAGGAACCGGGGAGCTGTTTTTT. Its protein is CASSLSRGQGTGELFF.